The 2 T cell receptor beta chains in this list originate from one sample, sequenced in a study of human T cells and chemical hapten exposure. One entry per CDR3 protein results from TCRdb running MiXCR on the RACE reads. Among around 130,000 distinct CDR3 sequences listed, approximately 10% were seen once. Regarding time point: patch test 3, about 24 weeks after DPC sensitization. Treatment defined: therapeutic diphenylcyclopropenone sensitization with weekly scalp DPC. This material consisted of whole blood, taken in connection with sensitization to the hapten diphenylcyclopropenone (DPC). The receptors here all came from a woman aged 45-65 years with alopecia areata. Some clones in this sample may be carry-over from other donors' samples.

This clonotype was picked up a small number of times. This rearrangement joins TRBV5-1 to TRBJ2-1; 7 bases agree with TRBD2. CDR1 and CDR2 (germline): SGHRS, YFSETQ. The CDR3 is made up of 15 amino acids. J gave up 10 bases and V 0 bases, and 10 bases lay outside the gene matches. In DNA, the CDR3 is TGCGCCAGCAGCTTGGGGGGAGGACTAGTTTGGGAGCAGTTCTTC. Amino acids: CASSLGGGLVWEQFF.

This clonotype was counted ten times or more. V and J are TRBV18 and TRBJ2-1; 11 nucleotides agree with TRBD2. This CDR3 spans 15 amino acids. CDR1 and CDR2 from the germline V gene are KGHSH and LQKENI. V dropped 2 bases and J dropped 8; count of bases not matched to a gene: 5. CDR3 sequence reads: CASSPTLAGADEQFF. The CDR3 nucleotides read TGTGCCAGCTCACCAACACTAGCGGGAGCCGATGAGCAGTTCTTC.